This TCR beta chain was sequenced during a study of T cells in Graves' hyperthyroidism and ophthalmopathy. This clonotype appeared a few times. Germline CDR1 and CDR2: SGHRS and YFSETQ. This CDR3 region has 13 residues. V lost 1 base and J 9 bases, leaving 11 bases between the germline ends. The investigators amplified TCR beta CDR3 regions from RNA transcripts. Primed by the HTBI set, a first-round RT-PCR was run on the TCR CDR3. TCRdb re-analysed the multiplex PCR reads in MiXCR, keeping a single row per CDR3 protein. In the table there are 380,000 or so distinct CDR3 sequences, approximately 15% of which are singletons.

The chain recombines TRBV5-1 with TRBJ1-5; unclear D gene. Sequenced: blood. The TCR was taken from a young man with Graves' hyperthyroidism that later progressed to Graves' ophthalmopathy. CDR3 residues: CASSLSPGRPQHF. The CDR3 nucleotides are TGCGCCAGCAGCTTGTCACCCGGACGGCCCCAGCATTTT.